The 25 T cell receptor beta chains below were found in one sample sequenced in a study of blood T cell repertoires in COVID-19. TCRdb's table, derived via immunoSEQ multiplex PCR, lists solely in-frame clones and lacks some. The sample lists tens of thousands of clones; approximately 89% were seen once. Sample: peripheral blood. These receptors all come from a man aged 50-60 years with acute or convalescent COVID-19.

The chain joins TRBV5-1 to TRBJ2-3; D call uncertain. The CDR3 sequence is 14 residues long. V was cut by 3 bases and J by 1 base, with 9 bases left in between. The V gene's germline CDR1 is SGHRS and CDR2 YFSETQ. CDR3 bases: TGCGCCAGCAGCTGGTCCCGAGGCACAGATACGCAGTATTTT. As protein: CASSWSRGTDTQYF.

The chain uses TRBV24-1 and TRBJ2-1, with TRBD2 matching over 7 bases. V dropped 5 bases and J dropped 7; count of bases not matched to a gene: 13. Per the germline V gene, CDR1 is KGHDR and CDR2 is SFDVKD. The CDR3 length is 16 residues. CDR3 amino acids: CATSGPMRESGNEQFF. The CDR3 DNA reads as TGTGCCACCAGTGGCCCAATGCGGGAGTCGGGGAATGAGCAGTTCTTC.

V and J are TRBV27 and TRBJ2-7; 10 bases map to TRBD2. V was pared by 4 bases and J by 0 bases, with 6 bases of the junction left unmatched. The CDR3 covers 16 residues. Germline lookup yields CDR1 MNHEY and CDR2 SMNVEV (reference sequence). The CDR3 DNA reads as TGTGCCAGCAGTTCAGTAGCGGGAGGCCCCTCCTACGAGCAGTACTTC. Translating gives CASSSVAGGPSYEQYF.

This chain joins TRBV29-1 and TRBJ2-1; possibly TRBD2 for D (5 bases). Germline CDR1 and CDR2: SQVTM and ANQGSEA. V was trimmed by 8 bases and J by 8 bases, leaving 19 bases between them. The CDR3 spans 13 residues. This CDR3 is CSSVGPSRDEQFF. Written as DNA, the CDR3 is TGCAGCTCTGTCGGGCCCTCGAGGGATGAGCAGTTCTTC.

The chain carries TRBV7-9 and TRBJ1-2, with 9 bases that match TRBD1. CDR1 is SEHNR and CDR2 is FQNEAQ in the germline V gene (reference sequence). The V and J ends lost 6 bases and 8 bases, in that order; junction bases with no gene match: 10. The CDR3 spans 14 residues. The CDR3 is CASSTSGDREGYTF. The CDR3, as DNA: TGTGCCAGCAGTACATCGGGGGACAGGGAAGGCTACACCTTC.

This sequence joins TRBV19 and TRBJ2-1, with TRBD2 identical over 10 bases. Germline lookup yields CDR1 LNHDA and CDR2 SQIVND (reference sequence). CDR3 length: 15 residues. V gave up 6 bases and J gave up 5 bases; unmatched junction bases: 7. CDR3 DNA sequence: TGTGCCAGTAGGGAGGGACTAGCGCATAACAATGAGCAGTTCTTC. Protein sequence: CASREGLAHNNEQFF.

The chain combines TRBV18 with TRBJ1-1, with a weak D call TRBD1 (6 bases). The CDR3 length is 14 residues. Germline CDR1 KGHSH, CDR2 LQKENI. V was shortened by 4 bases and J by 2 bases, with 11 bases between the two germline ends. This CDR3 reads CASSLQGTNTEAFF. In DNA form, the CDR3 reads TGTGCCAGCTCACTACAGGGTACAAACACTGAAGCTTTCTTT. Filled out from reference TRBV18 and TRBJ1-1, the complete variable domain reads NAGVMQNPRHLVRRRGQEARLRCSPMKGHSHVYWYRQLPEEGLKFMVYLQKENIIDESGMPKERFSAEFPKEGPSILRIQQVVRGDSAAYFCASSLQGTNTEAFFGQGTRLTVV.

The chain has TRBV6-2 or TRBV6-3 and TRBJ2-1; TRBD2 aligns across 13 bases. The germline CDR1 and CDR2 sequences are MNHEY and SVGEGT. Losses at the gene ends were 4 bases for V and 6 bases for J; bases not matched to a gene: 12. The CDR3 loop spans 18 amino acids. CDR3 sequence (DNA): TGTGCCAGCAGTTCCCTTACTAGCGGGGGGGCCAGATCCAATGAGCAGTTCTTC. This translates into CASSSLTSGGARSNEQFF.

As DNA, the CDR3 is TGTGCCACCAGTGCCCCCTCGGGGGGGCCTGGATACCAGCAGTTCTTC. Amino acids: CATSAPSGGPGYQQFF. The chain recombines TRBV24-1 with TRBJ2-1, with TRBD2 matching over 8 bases. This CDR3 is built from 16 residues. The germline gives CDR1 KGHDR, CDR2 SFDVKD. V trimming: 5 bases; J trimming: 11 bases; junction bases outside the gene matches: 16.

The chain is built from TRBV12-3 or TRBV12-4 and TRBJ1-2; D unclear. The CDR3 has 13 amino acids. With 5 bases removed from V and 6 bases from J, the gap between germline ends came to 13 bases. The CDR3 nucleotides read TGTGCCAGCAGTCTGAATTTGGTAGATGGCTACACCTTC. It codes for CASSLNLVDGYTF.

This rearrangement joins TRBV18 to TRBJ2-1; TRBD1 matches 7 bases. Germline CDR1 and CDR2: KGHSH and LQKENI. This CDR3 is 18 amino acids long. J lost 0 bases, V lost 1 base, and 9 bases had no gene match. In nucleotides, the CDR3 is TGTGCCAGCTCACCACTCGGGCTACGGGACAGCTCCTACAATGAGCAGTTCTTC. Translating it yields CASSPLGLRDSSYNEQFF.

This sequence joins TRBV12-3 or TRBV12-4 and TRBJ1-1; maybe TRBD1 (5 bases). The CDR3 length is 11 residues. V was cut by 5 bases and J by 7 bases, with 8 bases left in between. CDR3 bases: TGTGCCAGCAGTCGACAGATTGAAGCTTTCTTT. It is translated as CASSRQIEAFF.

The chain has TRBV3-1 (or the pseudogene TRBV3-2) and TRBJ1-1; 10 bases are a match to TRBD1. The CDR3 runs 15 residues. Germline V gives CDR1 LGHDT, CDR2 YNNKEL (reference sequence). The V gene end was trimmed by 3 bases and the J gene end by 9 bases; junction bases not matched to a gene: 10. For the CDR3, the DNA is TGTGCCAGCAGCCACCCATCGACAGGGGGCGCTAAAGCTTTCTTT. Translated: CASSHPSTGGAKAFF.

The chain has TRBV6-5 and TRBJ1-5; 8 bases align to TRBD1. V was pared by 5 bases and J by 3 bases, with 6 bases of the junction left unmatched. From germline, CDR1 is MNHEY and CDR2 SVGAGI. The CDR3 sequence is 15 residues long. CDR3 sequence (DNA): TGTGCCAGCAGTCCAACAGGGGGACCCAATCAGCCCCAGCATTTT. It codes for CASSPTGGPNQPQHF.

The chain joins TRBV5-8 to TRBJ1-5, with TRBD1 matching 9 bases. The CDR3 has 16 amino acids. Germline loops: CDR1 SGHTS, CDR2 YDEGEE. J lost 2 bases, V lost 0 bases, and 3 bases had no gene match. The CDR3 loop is CASSLDRGLRNQPQHF. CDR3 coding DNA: TGTGCCAGCAGCTTGGACAGGGGGCTTCGCAATCAGCCCCAGCATTTT.

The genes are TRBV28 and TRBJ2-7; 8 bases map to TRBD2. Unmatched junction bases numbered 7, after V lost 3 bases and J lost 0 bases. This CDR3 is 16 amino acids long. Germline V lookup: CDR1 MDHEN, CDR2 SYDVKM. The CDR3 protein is CASSFFGAGGSYEQYF. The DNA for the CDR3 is TGTGCCAGCAGTTTTTTCGGGGCGGGGGGCTCCTACGAGCAGTACTTC.

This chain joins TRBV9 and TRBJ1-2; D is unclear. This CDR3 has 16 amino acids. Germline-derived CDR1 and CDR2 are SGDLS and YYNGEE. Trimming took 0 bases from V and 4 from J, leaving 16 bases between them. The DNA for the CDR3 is TGTGCCAGCAGCGTAGCCCCAACGACTGTTTCCTATGGCTACACCTTC. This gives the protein CASSVAPTTVSYGYTF.

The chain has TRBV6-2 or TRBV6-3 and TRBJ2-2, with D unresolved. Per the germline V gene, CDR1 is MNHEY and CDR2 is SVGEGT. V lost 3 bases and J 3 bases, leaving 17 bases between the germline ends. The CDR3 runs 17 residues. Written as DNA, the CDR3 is TGTGCCAGCAGTTATCGTGGTGGCGGCGGCTACACCGGGGAGCTGTTTTTT. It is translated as CASSYRGGGGYTGELFF.

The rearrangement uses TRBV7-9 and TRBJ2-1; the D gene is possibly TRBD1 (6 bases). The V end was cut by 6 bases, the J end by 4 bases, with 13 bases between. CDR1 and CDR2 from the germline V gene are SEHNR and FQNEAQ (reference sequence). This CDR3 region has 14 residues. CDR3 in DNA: TGTGCCAGCAGTTCCTCGACAGGTTACAATGAGCAGTTCTTC. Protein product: CASSSSTGYNEQFF.

The CDR3 region is CASSPPGGIETQYF. The CDR3, as DNA: TGTGCCAGCAGCCCCCCAGGGGGCATAGAGACCCAGTACTTC. The rearrangement joins TRBV7-9 to TRBJ2-5; 8 nucleotides agree with TRBD1. The J segment lost 4 bases and the V segment lost 5 bases, leaving 6 bases of the junction unmatched. The CDR3 consists of 14 residues. Germline CDR1 is SEHNR and CDR2 is FQNEAQ (reference sequence).

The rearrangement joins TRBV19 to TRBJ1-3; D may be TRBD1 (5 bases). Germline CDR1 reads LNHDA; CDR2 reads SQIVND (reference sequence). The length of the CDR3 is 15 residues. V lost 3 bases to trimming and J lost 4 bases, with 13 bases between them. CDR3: CASSIGRGMGNTIYF. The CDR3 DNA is TGTGCCAGTAGTATCGGAAGGGGAATGGGAAACACCATATATTTT.

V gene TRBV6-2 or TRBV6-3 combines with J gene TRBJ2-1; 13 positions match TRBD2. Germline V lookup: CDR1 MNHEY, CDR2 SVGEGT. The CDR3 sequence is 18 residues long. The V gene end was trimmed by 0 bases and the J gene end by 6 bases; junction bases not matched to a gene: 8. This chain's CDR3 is CASSYSIGLAGVPNEQFF. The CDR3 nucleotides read TGTGCCAGCAGTTACTCGATAGGACTAGCGGGAGTACCCAATGAGCAGTTCTTC.

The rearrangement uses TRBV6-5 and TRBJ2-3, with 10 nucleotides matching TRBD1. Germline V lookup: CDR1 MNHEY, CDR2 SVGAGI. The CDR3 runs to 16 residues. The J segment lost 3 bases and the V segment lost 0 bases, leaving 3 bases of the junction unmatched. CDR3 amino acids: CASSYSSGQGTDTQYF. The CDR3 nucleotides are TGTGCCAGCAGTTACTCCTCGGGACAGGGGACAGATACGCAGTATTTT.

CDR3 amino acids: CASSAASGEVYEQYV. DNA of the CDR3: TGTGCCAGCAGTGCGGCTAGCGGGGAGGTCTACGAGCAGTACGTC. This rearrangement joins TRBV2 to TRBJ2-7; 9 bases align to TRBD2. V trimming: 4 bases; J trimming: 3 bases; junction bases outside the gene matches: 7. CDR3 length: 15 amino acids. CDR1 is SNHLY and CDR2 is FYNNEI in the germline V gene.

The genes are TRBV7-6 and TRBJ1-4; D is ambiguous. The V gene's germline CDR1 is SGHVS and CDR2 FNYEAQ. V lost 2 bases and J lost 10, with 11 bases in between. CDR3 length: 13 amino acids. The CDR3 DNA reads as TGTGCCAGCAGCTTAAAGGGAGGAGGAAAACTGTTTTTT. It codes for CASSLKGGGKLFF.